The rows below give T cell receptor beta chains drawn from one sample of a study of blood T cell repertoires in COVID-19. Sequencing used immunoSEQ multiplex PCR; TCRdb keeps in-frame clones, though not all of them. Of 330,000 or so clones in the sample, approximately 89% are singletons; the top ten hold about 3.9%. The sequencing input was peripheral blood. The receptor source for this set is a woman aged 55-70 years with COVID-19, enrolled during active disease. CDR3s leave out the opening cysteine and the closing phenylalanine or tryptophan.

cdr3_aa j_call v_call
ASSLARGRDGELF TRBJ2-2 TRBV5-4
ASTLRTGARNQPQH TRBJ1-5 TRBV19
ASSVGDSFSEAF TRBJ1-1 TRBV9
ASRGGPTEAF TRBJ1-1 TRBV19
ASSLGRGRTGELF TRBJ2-2 TRBV11-3
ASSPGTSGMQF TRBJ2-1 TRBV7-3
ASSFVPGQPQH TRBJ1-5 TRBV27
ASSLDTSGGFTYNEQF TRBJ2-1 TRBV5-4
ASRAQRENTEAF TRBJ1-1 TRBV27
ASSPYLGQGYTEAF TRBJ1-1 TRBV4-1
ASSQSSGGQETQY TRBJ2-5 TRBV14
ASSRIPGTGGRRDTEAF TRBJ1-1 TRBV18
ASSGPGGVGQPQH TRBJ1-5 TRBV2
STRQGNGYT TRBJ1-2 TRBV29-1
ASSQDRVREDTEAF TRBJ1-1 TRBV7-9
SGGQGNYGYT TRBJ1-2 TRBV29-1
ASSYFRYTDTQY TRBJ2-3 TRBV6-2/TRBV6-3
ASWTGTNSPLH TRBJ1-6 TRBV2
ASSLYAGFSGYT TRBJ1-2 TRBV28
ASSRTPGNTIY TRBJ1-3 TRBV14
ASSLGTVSGNTIY TRBJ1-3 TRBV7-2
ASSQVVSSGAKYNEQF TRBJ2-1 TRBV3-1/TRBV3-2
ASSDRGGGQPQH TRBJ1-5 TRBV19
ASSEWIGDSTDTQY TRBJ2-3 TRBV2